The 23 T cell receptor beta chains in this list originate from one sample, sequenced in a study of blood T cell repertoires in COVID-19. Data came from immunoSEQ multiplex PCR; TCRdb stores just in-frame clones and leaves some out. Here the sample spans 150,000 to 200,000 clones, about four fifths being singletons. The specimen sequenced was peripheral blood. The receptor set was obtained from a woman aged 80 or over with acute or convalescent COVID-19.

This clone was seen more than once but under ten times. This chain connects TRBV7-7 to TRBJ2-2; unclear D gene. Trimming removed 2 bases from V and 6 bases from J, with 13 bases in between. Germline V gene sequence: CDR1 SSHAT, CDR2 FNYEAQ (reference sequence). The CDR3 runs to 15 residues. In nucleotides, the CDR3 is TGTGCCAGCAGCTTATCCAGGTATGAACCCGGGGAGCTGTTTTTT. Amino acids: CASSLSRYEPGELFF. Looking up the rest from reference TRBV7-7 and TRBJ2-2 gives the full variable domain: GAGVSQSPRYKVTKRGQDVTLRCDPISSHATLYWYQQALGQGPEFLTYFNYEAQPDKSGLPSDRFSAERPEGSISTLTIQRTEQRDSAMYRCASSLSRYEPGELFFGEGSRLTVL.

CDR3 DNA: TGCAGCGGCGGGGTTTCGAGTGAGACCCAGTACTTC. Amino acids: CSGGVSSETQYF. J is TRBJ2-5 and V is TRBV29-1, with a weak D call TRBD2 (6 bases). The V end was cut by 7 bases, the J end by 5 bases, with 14 bases between. The CDR3 spans 12 residues. Germline loops: CDR1 SQVTM, CDR2 ANQGSEA.

The CDR3 sequence is CASSPTRTYEQYF. In nucleotides, the CDR3 is TGTGCCAGCTCACCAACCAGGACCTACGAGCAGTACTTC. The V call is TRBV18, the J call TRBJ2-7, with D uncertain. The CDR3 loop spans 13 amino acids. The ends were cut back, 2 bases at V and 2 bases at J, with 7 bases in the middle. In germline, CDR1 is KGHSH, CDR2 LQKENI.

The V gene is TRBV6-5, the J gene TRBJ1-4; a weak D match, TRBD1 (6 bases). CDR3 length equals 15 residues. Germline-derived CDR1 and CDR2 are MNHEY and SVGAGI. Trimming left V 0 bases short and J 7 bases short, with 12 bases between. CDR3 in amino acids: CASSYSGRGGEKLFF. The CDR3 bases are TGTGCCAGCAGTTACTCGGGCAGGGGCGGTGAAAAACTGTTTTTT.

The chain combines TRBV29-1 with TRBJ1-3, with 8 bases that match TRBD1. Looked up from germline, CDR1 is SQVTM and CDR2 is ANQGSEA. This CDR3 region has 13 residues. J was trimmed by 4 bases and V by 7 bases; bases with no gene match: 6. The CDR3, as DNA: TGCAGCGCCATGGACAGGGCCGGAAACACCATATATTTT. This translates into CSAMDRAGNTIYF. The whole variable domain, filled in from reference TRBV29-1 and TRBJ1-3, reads SAVISQKPSRDICQRGTSLTIQCQVDSQVTMMFWYRQQPGQSLTLIATANQGSEATYESGFVIDKFPISRPNLTFSTLTVSNMSPEDSSIYLCSAMDRAGNTIYFGEGSWLTVV.

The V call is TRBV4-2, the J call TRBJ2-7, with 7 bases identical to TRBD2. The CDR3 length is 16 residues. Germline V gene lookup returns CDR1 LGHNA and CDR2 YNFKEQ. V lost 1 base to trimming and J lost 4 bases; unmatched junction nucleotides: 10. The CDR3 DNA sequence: TGTGCCAGCAGCCAAGGGGTCGGGGGGAGAACTTACGAGCAGTACTTC. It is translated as CASSQGVGGRTYEQYF.

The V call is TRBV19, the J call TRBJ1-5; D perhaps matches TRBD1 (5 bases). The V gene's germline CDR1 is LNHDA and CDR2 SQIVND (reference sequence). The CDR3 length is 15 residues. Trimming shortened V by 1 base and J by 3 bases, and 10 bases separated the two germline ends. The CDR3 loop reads CASSIADSLNQPQHF. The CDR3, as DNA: TGTGCCAGTAGTATAGCCGACAGCCTCAATCAGCCCCAGCATTTT.

CDR3 protein: CSVTSALGSYEQYF. The CDR3 DNA reads as TGCAGCGTTACCTCCGCCCTAGGATCCTACGAGCAGTACTTC. The rearrangement links TRBV29-1 to TRBJ2-7; D uncertain. CDR1 is SQVTM and CDR2 is ANQGSEA in the germline V gene. The V end was cut by 5 bases, the J end by 1 base, with 15 bases between. This CDR3 has 14 amino acids.

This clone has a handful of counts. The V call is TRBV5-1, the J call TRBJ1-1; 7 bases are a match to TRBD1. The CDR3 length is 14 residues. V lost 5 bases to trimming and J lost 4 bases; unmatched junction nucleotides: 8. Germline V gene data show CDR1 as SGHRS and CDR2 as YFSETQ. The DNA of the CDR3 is TGCGCCAGCAGGGAGACAGGGTCCGGCACTGAAGCTTTCTTT. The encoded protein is CASRETGSGTEAFF.

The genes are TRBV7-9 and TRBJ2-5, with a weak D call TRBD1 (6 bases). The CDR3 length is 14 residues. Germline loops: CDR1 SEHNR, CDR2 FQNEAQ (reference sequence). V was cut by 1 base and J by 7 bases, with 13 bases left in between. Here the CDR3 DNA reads TGTGCCAGCAGCTTAGGAGACAGGCTTGGGACCCAGTACTTC. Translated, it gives CASSLGDRLGTQYF.

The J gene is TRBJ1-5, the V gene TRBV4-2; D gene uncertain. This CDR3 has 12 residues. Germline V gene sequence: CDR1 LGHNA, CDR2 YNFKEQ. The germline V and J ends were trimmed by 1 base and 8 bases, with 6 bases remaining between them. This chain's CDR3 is CASSQGSEPQHF. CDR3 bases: TGTGCCAGCAGCCAAGGTTCCGAGCCCCAGCATTTT.

The CDR3, as DNA: TGCAGCGTTATACTGCGCAGGGGGCAAGAGACCCAGTACTTC. This translates into CSVILRRGQETQYF. The V call is TRBV29-1, the J call TRBJ2-5; 7 positions match TRBD1. Germline V gene sequence: CDR1 SQVTM, CDR2 ANQGSEA. V shed 5 bases and J 2 bases; nucleotides not matched to a gene: 8. The CDR3 has 14 residues. Full variable domain (missing parts from reference TRBV29-1 and TRBJ2-5): SAVISQKPSRDICQRGTSLTIQCQVDSQVTMMFWYRQQPGQSLTLIATANQGSEATYESGFVIDKFPISRPNLTFSTLTVSNMSPEDSSIYLCSVILRRGQETQYFGPGTRLLVL.

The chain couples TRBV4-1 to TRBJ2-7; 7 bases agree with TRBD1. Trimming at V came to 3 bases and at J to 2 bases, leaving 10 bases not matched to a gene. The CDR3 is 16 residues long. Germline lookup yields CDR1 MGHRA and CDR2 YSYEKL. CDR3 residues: CASSHRQGSGPYEQYF. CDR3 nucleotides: TGCGCCAGCAGCCACCGACAGGGTTCAGGCCCCTACGAGCAGTACTTC.

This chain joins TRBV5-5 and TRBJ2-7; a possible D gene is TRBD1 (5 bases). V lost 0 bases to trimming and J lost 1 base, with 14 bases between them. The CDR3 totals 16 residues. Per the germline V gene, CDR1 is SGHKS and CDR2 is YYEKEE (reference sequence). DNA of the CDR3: TGTGCCAGCAGCTTGGTGTGGGCAGGGATGTCCTACGAGCAGTACTTC. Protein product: CASSLVWAGMSYEQYF.

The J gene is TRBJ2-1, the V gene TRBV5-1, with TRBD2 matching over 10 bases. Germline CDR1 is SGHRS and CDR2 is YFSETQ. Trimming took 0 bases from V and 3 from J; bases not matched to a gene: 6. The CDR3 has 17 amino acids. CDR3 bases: TGCGCCAGCAGCTTGGGCCCCTTAGCGGGAGGCTACAATGAGCAGTTCTTC. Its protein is CASSLGPLAGGYNEQFF.

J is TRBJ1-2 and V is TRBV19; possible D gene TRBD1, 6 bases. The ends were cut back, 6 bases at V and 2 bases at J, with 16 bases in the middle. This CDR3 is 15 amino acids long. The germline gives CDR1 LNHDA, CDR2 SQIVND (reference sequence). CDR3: CASSVQGDRNYGYTF. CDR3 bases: TGTGCCAGTAGCGTACAGGGAGATAGGAACTATGGCTACACCTTC.

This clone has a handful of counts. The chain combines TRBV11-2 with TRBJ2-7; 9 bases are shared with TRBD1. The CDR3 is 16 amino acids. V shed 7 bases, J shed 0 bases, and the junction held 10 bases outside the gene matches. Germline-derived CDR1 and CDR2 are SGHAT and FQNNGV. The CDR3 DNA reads TGTGCCAGCACCAAAAGGGAGACAGGGGGCTCCTACGAGCAGTACTTC. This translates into CASTKRETGGSYEQYF.

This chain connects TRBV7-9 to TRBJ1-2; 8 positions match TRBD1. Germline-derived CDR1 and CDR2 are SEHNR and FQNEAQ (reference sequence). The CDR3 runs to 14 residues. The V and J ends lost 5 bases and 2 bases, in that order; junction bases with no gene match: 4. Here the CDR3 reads CASSRQGFNYGYTF. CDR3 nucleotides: TGTGCCAGCAGCCGACAGGGGTTCAACTATGGCTACACCTTC.

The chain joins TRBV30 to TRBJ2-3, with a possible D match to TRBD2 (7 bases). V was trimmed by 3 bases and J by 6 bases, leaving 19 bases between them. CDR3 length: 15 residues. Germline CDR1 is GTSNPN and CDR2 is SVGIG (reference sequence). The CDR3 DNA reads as TGTGCCTGGAGCCTTCGGGGGGCTCTTGGGGATACGCAGTATTTT. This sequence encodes CAWSLRGALGDTQYF.

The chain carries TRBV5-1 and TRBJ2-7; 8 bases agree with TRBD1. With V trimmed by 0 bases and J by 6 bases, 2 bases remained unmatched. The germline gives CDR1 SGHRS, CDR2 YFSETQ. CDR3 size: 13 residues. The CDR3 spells CASSLAGGPEQYF. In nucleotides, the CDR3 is TGCGCCAGCAGCTTGGCAGGGGGCCCCGAGCAGTACTTC.

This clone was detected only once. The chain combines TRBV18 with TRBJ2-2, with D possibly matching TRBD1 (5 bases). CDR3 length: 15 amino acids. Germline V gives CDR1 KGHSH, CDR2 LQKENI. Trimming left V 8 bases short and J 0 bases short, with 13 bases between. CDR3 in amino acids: CASRATGSNTGELFF. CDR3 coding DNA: TGTGCCAGCAGGGCTACAGGTTCGAACACCGGGGAGCTGTTTTTT.

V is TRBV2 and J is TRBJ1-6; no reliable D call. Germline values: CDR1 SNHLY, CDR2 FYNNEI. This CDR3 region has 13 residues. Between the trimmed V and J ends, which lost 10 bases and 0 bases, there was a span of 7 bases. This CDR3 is CAICSSYNSPLHF. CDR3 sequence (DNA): TGTGCCATCTGTAGCTCCTATAATTCACCCCTCCACTTT.

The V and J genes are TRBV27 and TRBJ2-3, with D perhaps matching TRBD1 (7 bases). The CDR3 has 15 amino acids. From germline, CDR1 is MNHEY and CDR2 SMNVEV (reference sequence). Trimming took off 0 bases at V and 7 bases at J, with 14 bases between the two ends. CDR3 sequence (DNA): TGTGCCAGCAGTTTATCGCAGGGGGGTGGAAATACGCAGTATTTT. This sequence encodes CASSLSQGGGNTQYF.